A selection of T cell receptor beta chains follows, all from one sample in a study of T cell responses to AZD1222 COVID-19 vaccine. TCRdb's copy holds only in-frame clones and misses some; the assay was immunoSEQ multiplex PCR. The table has 75,000 to 80,000 clones, about 80% seen once. The sequences come from peripheral blood, collected 28 days after the second dose of the MenACWY control vaccine. The receptors derive from an adult who received the MenACWY meningococcal vaccine as a control. Both conserved end residues are part of each CDR3. D genes are given only for firm matches. Clone size, where shown, is once, few, many, or a class for clones that have expanded.

clone_size	d_call	j_call	v_call	cdr3_length	cdr3_aa	cdr3_nt
.	TRBD2	TRBJ2-3	TRBV19	16	CASSIRIAGDTDTQYF	TGTGCCAGTAGTATTAGGATAGCGGGGGACACAGATACGCAGTATTTT
.	TRBD2	TRBJ2-3	TRBV7-9	17	CASSLGTSGENTDTQYF	TGTGCCAGCAGCCTCGGGACTAGCGGAGAGAACACAGATACGCAGTATTTT
.	TRBD1	TRBJ1-5	TRBV15	16	CATSREWTGPNQPQHF	TGTGCCACCAGCAGAGAGTGGACAGGGCCAAATCAGCCCCAGCATTTT
.	.	TRBJ1-4	TRBV7-9	17	CASSSPLVEGTNEKLFF	TGTGCCAGCAGCTCCCCTTTAGTGGAGGGGACTAATGAAAAACTGTTTTTT
.	.	TRBJ2-1	TRBV7-8	12	CASSSRTREQFF	TGTGCCAGCAGCTCCCGGACTCGGGAGCAGTTCTTC
once	.	TRBJ2-3	TRBV7-9	13	CAGGVVGTDTQYF	TGTGCCGGAGGGGTGGTGGGCACAGATACGCAGTATTTT
.	.	TRBJ2-3	TRBV5-1	13	CASSLLTSDTQYF	TGCGCCAGCAGCTTGCTTACTTCAGATACGCAGTATTTT
.	TRBD1	TRBJ1-4	TRBV4-3	15	CASSQAGGFNEKLFF	TGCGCCAGCAGCCAAGCAGGGGGGTTTAATGAAAAACTGTTTTTT
few	.	TRBJ2-1	TRBV12-5	14	CASGASSSYNEQFF	TGTGCTAGTGGTGCATCTAGCTCCTACAATGAGCAGTTCTTC
once	.	TRBJ1-4	TRBV5-1	15	CASSLALGDGEKLFF	TGCGCCAGCAGCTTGGCTCTGGGTGACGGGGAAAAACTGTTTTTT
.	.	TRBJ2-2	TRBV10-3	15	CAISESAANTGELFF	TGTGCCATCAGTGAGTCGGCAGCAAACACCGGGGAGCTGTTTTTT
.	TRBD1	TRBJ2-1	TRBV10-3	17	CAISESFSGTVSNEQFF	TGTGCCATCAGTGAGTCGTTCTCCGGGACAGTTTCTAATGAGCAGTTCTTC
.	TRBD2	TRBJ2-3	TRBV27	16	CASSSLAGGPTDTQYF	TGTGCCAGCAGTTCCCTAGCGGGGGGGCCGACAGATACGCAGTATTTT
.	.	TRBJ1-1	TRBV7-9	14	CASSLVGGNTEAFF	TGTGCCAGCAGCTTAGTCGGCGGAAACACTGAAGCTTTCTTT
.	.	TRBJ2-1	TRBV2	14	CASSPPLRPSEQFF	TGTGCCAGCAGCCCCCCACTACGCCCCTCCGAGCAGTTCTTC
once	.	TRBJ2-7	TRBV6-1	16	CASSAGRGDRYYEQYF	TGTGCCAGCAGTGCAGGAAGGGGGGATCGGTACTACGAGCAGTACTTC
.	.	TRBJ2-1	TRBV27	13	CASSLGGYNEQFF	TGTGCCAGCAGTCTCGGAGGGTACAATGAGCAGTTCTTC
.	TRBD2	TRBJ2-1	TRBV9	17	CASSVSPGGVEEDEQFF	TGTGCCAGCAGCGTAAGTCCCGGGGGGGTAGAAGAGGATGAGCAGTTCTTC
.	.	TRBJ1-1	TRBV5-6	13	CASSRELNTEAFF	TGTGCCAGCAGTAGGGAACTGAACACTGAAGCTTTCTTT
.	TRBD1	TRBJ2-1	TRBV9	15	CASSNRQGPSDEQFF	TGTGCCAGCAGCAATCGACAGGGGCCGTCGGATGAGCAGTTCTTC
.	.	TRBJ1-6	TRBV5-5	14	CASSLPPPDSPLHF	TGTGCCAGCAGCTTGCCGCCGCCGGATTCACCCCTCCACTTT
once	.	TRBJ1-1	TRBV5-1	15	CASSLRGVGATEAFF	TGCGCCAGCAGCTTGAGAGGGGTCGGGGCCACTGAAGCTTTCTTT
.	.	TRBJ1-2	TRBV7-2	16	CASSLGRSSSYYGYTF	TGTGCCAGCAGCTTAGGGCGATCCTCCAGTTATTATGGCTACACCTTC
.	TRBD1	TRBJ1-6	TRBV6-5	16	CASSYSPTGGNSPLHF	TGTGCCAGCAGTTACTCCCCGACAGGGGGCAATTCACCCCTCCACTTT
.	.	TRBJ1-1	TRBV5-1	14	CASSLGQVNTEAFF	TGCGCCAGCAGCTTGGGGCAGGTGAACACTGAAGCTTTCTTT
.	.	TRBJ2-4	TRBV7-2	12	CASRGPGNIQYF	TGTGCCAGCAGAGGGCCCGGAAACATTCAGTACTTC
.	TRBD1	TRBJ2-1	TRBV27	15	CASSNHGQGAGEQFF	TGTGCCAGCAGTAACCATGGACAGGGGGCCGGTGAGCAGTTCTTC
.	TRBD1	TRBJ1-4	TRBV7-9	12	CASSQTGIKLFF	TGTGCCAGCAGCCAGACAGGGATTAAACTGTTTTTT
.	.	TRBJ1-1	TRBV6-1	16	CASSERVLRSGTEAFF	TGTGCCAGCAGTGAAAGGGTCCTCCGAAGTGGGACTGAAGCTTTCTTT
.	.	TRBJ1-5	TRBV10-2	14	CASSLTVGNQPQHF	TGCGCCAGCAGTCTGACGGTGGGCAATCAGCCCCAGCATTTT